The 31 T cell receptor beta chains reported below all come from one sample, sequenced in a study of PD-1 blockade in classical Hodgkin lymphoma (TCRdb year 2020). The library came from the immunoSEQ multiplex PCR assay. What TCRdb holds here is the immuneACCESS table cut down to in-frame rearrangements. Part of the clones is not present; checked against another copy, under half of the missing clones reflect an unresolved V gene, and the others are unexplained. The sample contains under 60,000 clones, approximately 73% of them found a single time. The ten largest account for more than 9.5% of the sample. This specimen's time point label, per the study, means: cycle 1 day 1 (C1D1), immediately before nivolumab initiation. Every trial patient had relapsed following autologous stem cell transplantation, and prior brentuximab vedotin exposure was what differed among cohorts A, B and C. Sequenced here: peripheral blood mononuclear cells (PBMCs), sampled at baseline. Source of these receptors: a human donor with classical Hodgkin lymphoma.

The chain employs TRBV30 and TRBJ1-1; no reliable D call. CDR1 is GTSNPN and CDR2 is SVGIG in the germline V gene (reference sequence). The CDR3 is made up of 13 amino acids. V lost 3 bases and J lost 0, with 8 bases in between. The CDR3 is CAWSGLMNTEAFF. The CDR3 DNA is TGTGCCTGGAGCGGACTGATGAACACTGAAGCTTTCTTT.

This clone was found a few times. In nucleotides, the CDR3 is TGTGCCAGCACGTCTTCCCAGAGCTCCTACGAGCAGTACTTC. This codes for CASTSSQSSYEQYF. The rearrangement joins TRBV6-5 to TRBJ2-7; D is ambiguous. Trimming pared 7 bases from V and 0 bases from J, leaving 13 bases between. This CDR3 is built from 14 residues. Germline CDR1 MNHEY, CDR2 SVGAGI.

This clone was picked up one time. The chain employs TRBV28 and TRBJ1-2; no reliable D call. Trimming took 2 bases from V and 4 from J, leaving 14 bases between them. Germline V CDR1 and CDR2: MDHEN, SYDVKM. The CDR3 has 15 residues. The CDR3 DNA follows: TGTGCCAGCAGTTTAATCCCGGGCACCAGCTATGGCTACACCTTC. Protein: CASSLIPGTSYGYTF.

V is TRBV7-9 and J is TRBJ2-7, with TRBD1 matching over 8 bases. The V and J ends lost 5 bases and 1 base, in that order; junction bases with no gene match: 7. Looked up from germline, CDR1 is SEHNR and CDR2 is FQNEAQ (reference sequence). This CDR3 region has 15 residues. The CDR3 nucleotides read TGTGCCAGCAGCGTCCGGACAGGGAAATCCTACGAGCAGTACTTC. As protein: CASSVRTGKSYEQYF.

The gene calls are TRBV27 and TRBJ1-2; D is possibly TRBD1 (6 bases). V was trimmed by 5 bases and J by 5 bases, leaving 15 bases between them. This CDR3 contains 14 residues. Germline V lookup: CDR1 MNHEY, CDR2 SMNVEV (reference sequence). CDR3 DNA sequence: TGTGCCAGCAGTCATAGGGGGGGAGGGTATGGCTACACCTTC. Amino acid sequence: CASSHRGGGYGYTF.

The CDR3 loop reads CASSLKMGQPTNTGELFF. The CDR3 nucleotides are TGTGCCAGCAGCTTAAAAATGGGACAACCTACGAACACCGGGGAGCTGTTTTTT. The chain recombines TRBV11-2 with TRBJ2-2; perhaps TRBD1 as D (6 bases). CDR3 length equals 18 residues. V lost 2 bases and J 0 bases, leaving 16 bases between the germline ends. CDR1 and CDR2 from the germline V gene are SGHAT and FQNNGV.

Concerning this clone: Other DNA sequences within the sample encode an identical CDR3. The genes are TRBV5-1 and TRBJ2-1, with 8 positions matching TRBD2. The trim removed 4 bases at V and 6 bases at J, leaving 3 bases unmatched. The CDR3 runs to 13 residues. Germline CDR1 SGHRS, CDR2 YFSETQ. In DNA form, the CDR3 reads TGCGCCAGCAGCACAGGGACTAGCAATGAGCAGTTCTTC. This gives the protein CASSTGTSNEQFF.

The chain joins TRBV10-3 to TRBJ2-7; 8 positions match TRBD1. In germline, CDR1 is ENHRY, CDR2 SYGVKD. V trimming: 4 bases; J trimming: 5 bases; junction bases outside the gene matches: 7. The CDR3 is 14 residues long. The CDR3 DNA reads as TGTGCCATCAGTGCCCTCGGACAGGGAGACGAGCAGTACTTC. Translating gives CAISALGQGDEQYF.

The V call is TRBV6-1, the J call TRBJ2-7; D is undetermined. Trimming cost V 4 bases and J 3 bases, with 13 bases left between them. This CDR3 contains 14 residues. The germline V gene has CDR1 MNHNS and CDR2 SASEGT. The CDR3 here is CASSVDAVLYEQYF. The CDR3 region has the DNA TGTGCCAGCAGTGTGGACGCGGTCCTCTACGAGCAGTACTTC.

J is TRBJ1-2 and V is TRBV14; D is ambiguous. V lost 2 bases to trimming and J lost 0 bases, with 13 bases between them. The CDR3 is 16 amino acids. Germline V gene data show CDR1 as SGHDN and CDR2 as FVKESK. The CDR3 bases are TGTGCCAGCAGCCAAACCGGAGCTGGGACTAACTATGGCTACACCTTC. Protein sequence: CASSQTGAGTNYGYTF.

This chain joins TRBV19 and TRBJ2-1; the D is unclear. CDR3 length equals 18 residues. Germline CDR1 is LNHDA and CDR2 is SQIVND (reference sequence). With 1 base removed from V and 4 bases from J, the gap between germline ends came to 20 bases. The CDR3 DNA follows: TGTGCCAGTAGTATAGGTGTTTTCGGTCCCCCGCGTTACAATGAGCAGTTCTTC. It yields the protein CASSIGVFGPPRYNEQFF.

The chain is built from TRBV15 and TRBJ1-3; D gene ambiguous. Germline CDR1 LNHNV, CDR2 YYDKDF (reference sequence). V lost 1 base to trimming and J lost 0 bases, with 19 bases between them. The CDR3 contains 19 residues. The CDR3 sequence: CATSRGFWSSEGSGNTIYF. In nucleotides, the CDR3 is TGTGCCACCAGCAGAGGTTTTTGGTCTTCCGAAGGCTCTGGAAACACCATATATTTT.

The rearrangement uses TRBV7-8 and TRBJ1-1; D perhaps matches TRBD1 (5 bases). V lost 1 base to trimming and J lost 3 bases, with 9 bases between them. The CDR3 is 14 amino acids. Germline lookup yields CDR1 SGHVS and CDR2 FQNEAQ. CDR3 nucleotide sequence: TGTGCCAGCAGCTTAGGTTTGGGGGACACTGAAGCTTTCTTT. Protein: CASSLGLGDTEAFF. Drawing the rest from reference TRBV7-8 and TRBJ1-1, the complete variable domain is GAGVSQSPRYKVAKRGQDVALRCDPISGHVSLFWYQQALGQGPEFLTYFQNEAQLDKSGLPSDRFFAERPEGSVSTLKIQRTQQEDSAVYLCASSLGLGDTEAFFGQGTRLTVV.

This clone appeared a few times. The rearrangement joins TRBV29-1 to TRBJ1-2; perhaps TRBD1 as D (5 bases). V was clipped by 7 bases and J by 4 bases, with 10 bases between them. CDR1 and CDR2 from the germline V gene are SQVTM and ANQGSEA. This CDR3 has 11 amino acids. The CDR3 DNA is TGCAGCGCTACAGGACCCTATGGCTACACCTTC. It translates to CSATGPYGYTF.

The V and J genes are TRBV5-8 and TRBJ2-7; weak D call: TRBD1 (6 bases). Deletions cut 4 bases from V and 2 bases from J, with 16 bases between. Germline CDR1 reads SGHTS; CDR2 reads YDEGEE. This CDR3 has 15 amino acids. The CDR3 bases are TGTGCCAGCAGCCGTAGCTTCGGGGACACCTACGAGCAGTACTTC. Amino acid sequence: CASSRSFGDTYEQYF.

This clone showed up just a few times. The chain has TRBV23-1 and TRBJ2-7; the D gene is possibly TRBD1 (6 bases). TRBV23-1 is an ORF; its function is uncertain. The CDR3 length is 20 residues. V lost 4 bases and J lost 2, with 30 bases in between. As DNA, the CDR3 is TGCGCCAGCAGTCCCCGACTCGGTGTTGCACCTGGGGACAAGACCTACGAGCAGTACTTC. It codes for CASSPRLGVAPGDKTYEQYF.

This rearrangement joins TRBV7-6 to TRBJ2-2; tentatively, D is TRBD1 or TRBD2 (5 bases each). The CDR3 is 16 amino acids. V shed 2 bases and J shed 0 bases, with 10 bases lying between them. Per germline, CDR1 SGHVS and CDR2 FNYEAQ. The CDR3 spells CASSLMGPANTGELFF. In DNA form, the CDR3 reads TGTGCCAGCAGCTTAATGGGACCGGCGAACACCGGGGAGCTGTTTTTT. Using reference TRBV7-6 and TRBJ2-2 for the parts outside the CDR3, the full variable domain is GAGVSQSPRYKVTKRGQDVALRCDPISGHVSLYWYRQALGQGPEFLTYFNYEAQQDKSGLPNDRFSAERPEGSISTLTIQRTEQRDSAMYRCASSLMGPANTGELFFGEGSRLTVL.

This clone has a handful of counts. This chain connects TRBV4-2 to TRBJ1-1, with a possible D match to TRBD1 (5 bases). Germline loops: CDR1 LGHNA, CDR2 YNFKEQ. The V end was cut by 4 bases, the J end by 5 bases, with 17 bases between. The CDR3 runs to 15 residues. CDR3 protein: CASSRGEGSGTEAFF. CDR3 DNA: TGTGCCAGCAGCCGAGGTGAGGGGTCGGGAACTGAAGCTTTCTTT.

CDR3 bases: TGTGCCAGTGTTGGGAGCGCGGACTATGGCTACACCTTC. This encodes CASVGSADYGYTF. The chain combines TRBV19 with TRBJ1-2; D is undetermined. Germline assignment: CDR1 LNHDA and CDR2 SQIVND (reference sequence). There are 13 residues in the CDR3. V lost 8 bases and J lost 3, with 13 bases in between.

The chain is built from TRBV21-1 and TRBJ2-7; the table's D call, TRBD2, was not checked against the DNA. TRBV21-1 is shown as a pseudogene. This CDR3 is 16 amino acids long. CDR3 residues: CASNEGLAGVSYEQYF. The CDR3 DNA is TGTGCCAGCAACGAGGGACTAGCGGGAGTATCCTACGAGCAGTACTTC.

The rearrangement uses TRBV4-1 and TRBJ1-3; D is unresolved. CDR3 length: 18 residues. In germline, CDR1 is MGHRA, CDR2 YSYEKL. The ends were cut back, 3 bases at V and 0 bases at J, with 18 bases in the middle. DNA for the CDR3: TGCGCCAGCAGCCACCCATTGAAGGCCCCAAGCTCTGGAAACACCATATATTTT. Translated, it gives CASSHPLKAPSSGNTIYF.

The V and J genes are TRBV7-3 and TRBJ2-3, with 7 bases lining up with TRBD2. Germline V gene sequence: CDR1 SGHTA, CDR2 FQGTGA. The CDR3 totals 12 residues. J gave up 8 bases and V 5 bases, and 4 bases lay outside the gene matches. The CDR3 nucleotides read TGTGCCAGCAGCAACTCTAGCGGTACGCAGTATTTT. As protein: CASSNSSGTQYF. The full variable domain, in which reference TRBV7-3 and TRBJ2-3 provide the parts outside the CDR3, is GAGVSQTPSNKVTEKGKYVELRCDPISGHTALYWYRQSLGQGPEFLIYFQGTGAADDSGLPNDRFFAVRPEGSVSTLKIQRTERGDSAVYLCASSNSSGTQYFGPGTRLTVL.

J is TRBJ1-1 and V is TRBV28; D is uncertain. V lost 2 bases and J 0 bases, leaving 10 bases between the germline ends. Germline loops: CDR1 MDHEN, CDR2 SYDVKM. The CDR3 covers 15 residues. In nucleotides, the CDR3 is TGTGCCAGCAGTTTAAATAGTAGGTTGAACACTGAAGCTTTCTTT. It specifies CASSLNSRLNTEAFF.

CDR3 bases: TGCGCCAGCAGCTTGGCAGGGACGAACGAGCAGTACTTC. This encodes CASSLAGTNEQYF. The chain has TRBV5-1 and TRBJ2-7; D assignment may be TRBD1 or TRBD2 (5 bases each). V lost 0 bases and J 5 bases, leaving 9 bases between the germline ends. Germline lookup yields CDR1 SGHRS and CDR2 YFSETQ. The CDR3 totals 13 residues.

This chain links TRBV6-4 with TRBJ2-1; D gene uncertain. The CDR3 sequence is 14 residues long. Trimming left V 7 bases short and J 2 bases short, with 12 bases between. CDR1 and CDR2 (germline): MRHNA, SNTAGT. The CDR3 DNA sequence: TGTGCCAGCACTTTCGGAAGCACCTACAATGAGCAGTTCTTC. Translation gives CASTFGSTYNEQFF.

The CDR3 sequence is CSVGDPQSKQYF. The DNA of the CDR3 is TGCAGCGTTGGGGACCCCCAGAGCAAGCAGTACTTC. The V gene is TRBV29-1, the J gene TRBJ2-7; possibly TRBD1 or TRBD2 for D (5 bases each). The V and J ends lost 4 bases and 8 bases respectively, with 15 bases between them. The CDR3 contains 12 residues. CDR1 SQVTM and CDR2 ANQGSEA come from the germline V gene.

This clone was picked up a small number of times. The rearrangement links TRBV10-3 to TRBJ1-2; D gene unclear. Germline V gene data show CDR1 as ENHRY and CDR2 as SYGVKD. Trimming pared 3 bases from V and 1 base from J, leaving 6 bases between. The CDR3 totals 13 residues. The CDR3: CAISESLNYGYTF. The CDR3 coding sequence is TGTGCCATCAGTGAAAGCCTTAACTATGGCTACACCTTC.

This rearrangement joins TRBV6-6 to TRBJ1-2, with D possibly matching TRBD1 (6 bases). Looked up from germline, CDR1 is MNHNY and CDR2 is SVGAGI (reference sequence). This CDR3 is built from 10 residues. Written as DNA, the CDR3 is TGTGCGAGCCAAGGGGGAGGCTACACCTTC. This gives the protein CASQGGGYTF.

J is TRBJ1-6 and V is TRBV4-1; D remains ambiguous. The V gene's germline CDR1 is MGHRA and CDR2 YSYEKL. The ends were cut back, 1 base at V and 4 bases at J, with 8 bases in the middle. The CDR3 runs to 15 residues. The CDR3 coding sequence is TGCGCCAGCAGCCAAGCGGGGTCTTATAATTCACCCCTCCACTTT. Translating gives CASSQAGSYNSPLHF.

V and J are TRBV11-2 and TRBJ2-1; D is possibly TRBD2 (5 bases). In germline, CDR1 is SGHAT, CDR2 FQNNGV. The ends were cut back, 5 bases at V and 6 bases at J, with 11 bases in the middle. CDR3 length: 13 residues. CDR3 sequence: CASSQLAPNEQFF. Written as DNA, the CDR3 is TGTGCCAGCAGCCAATTAGCGCCCAATGAGCAGTTCTTC.

This clone occurred a few times. The chain carries TRBV12-5 and TRBJ2-5; D unclear. Between the trimmed V and J ends, which lost 4 bases and 9 bases, there was a span of 15 bases. The CDR3 is made up of 13 amino acids. Germline V lookup: CDR1 LGHNT, CDR2 FRNRAP. The CDR3 loop reads CASGSNLVPPQYF. In nucleotides, the CDR3 is TGTGCTAGTGGTTCGAACCTAGTACCCCCCCAGTACTTC.